This T cell receptor (beta chain) is from a study of OX40 agonist ivuxolimab in advanced cancers. Background on the study: The treatment was a fully human IgG2 OX40 agonist, ivuxolimab.

Points on this clone: Its antigen is as yet unknown.

The protocol was immunoSEQ multiplex PCR, while the TCRdb copy is restricted to in-frame clones and leaves out a portion. The sample consists of 50,000 to 65,000 clones, roughly 82% of them appearing once. The V and J ends lost 4 bases and 0 bases respectively, with 15 bases between them. From germline, CDR1 is SGHRS and CDR2 YFSETQ. There are 16 residues in the CDR3. The study, taken as a whole, reports: CD4+ and CD8+ blood T cells expanded clonally by week 6 at 0.1 to 3.0 mg/kg.

The receptor comes from an adult with an advanced solid tumor such as melanoma, head and neck, liver or kidney cancer. Here the sequenced sample was CD4+ or CD8+ T cells sorted from blood, taken in a trial of the OX40 agonist ivuxolimab. This chain connects TRBV5-1 to TRBJ2-3; D perhaps matches TRBD1 (6 bases). Here the CDR3 reads CASSLEGVASTDTQYF. The CDR3 DNA reads TGCGCCAGCAGCCTCGAGGGGGTTGCTAGCACAGATACGCAGTATTTT.